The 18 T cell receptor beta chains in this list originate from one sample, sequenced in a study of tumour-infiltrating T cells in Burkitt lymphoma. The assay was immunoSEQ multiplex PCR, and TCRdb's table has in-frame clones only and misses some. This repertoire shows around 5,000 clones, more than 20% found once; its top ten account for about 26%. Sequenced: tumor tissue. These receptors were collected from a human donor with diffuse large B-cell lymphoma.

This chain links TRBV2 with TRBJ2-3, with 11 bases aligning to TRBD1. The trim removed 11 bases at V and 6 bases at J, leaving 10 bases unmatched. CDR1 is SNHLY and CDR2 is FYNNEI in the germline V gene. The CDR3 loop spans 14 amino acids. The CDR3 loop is CAALDRGLRDTQYF. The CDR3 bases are TGTGCCGCCCTGGACAGGGGGCTTCGGGATACGCAGTATTTT.

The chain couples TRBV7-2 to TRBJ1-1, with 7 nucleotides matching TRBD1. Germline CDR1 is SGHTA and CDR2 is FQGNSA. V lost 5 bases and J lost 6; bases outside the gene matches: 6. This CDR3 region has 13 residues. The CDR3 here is CASSPTQGSEAFF. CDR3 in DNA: TGTGCCAGCAGCCCGACACAGGGGTCTGAAGCTTTCTTT.

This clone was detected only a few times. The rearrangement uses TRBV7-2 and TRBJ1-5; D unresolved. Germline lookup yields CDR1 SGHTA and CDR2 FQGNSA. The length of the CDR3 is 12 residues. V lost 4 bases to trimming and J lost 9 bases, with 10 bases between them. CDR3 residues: CASSSSVGPQHF. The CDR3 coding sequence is TGTGCCAGCAGCTCCTCTGTGGGGCCCCAGCATTTT.

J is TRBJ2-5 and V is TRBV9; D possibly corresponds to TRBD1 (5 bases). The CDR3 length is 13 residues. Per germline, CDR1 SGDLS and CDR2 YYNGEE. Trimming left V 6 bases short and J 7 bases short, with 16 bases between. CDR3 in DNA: TGTGCCAGCAACAGCGAGCCCCAGGGGACCCAGTACTTC. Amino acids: CASNSEPQGTQYF.

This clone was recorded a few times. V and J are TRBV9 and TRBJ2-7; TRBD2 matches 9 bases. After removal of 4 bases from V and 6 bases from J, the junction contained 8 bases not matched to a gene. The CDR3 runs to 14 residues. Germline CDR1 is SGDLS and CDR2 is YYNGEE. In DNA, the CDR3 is TGTGCCAGCAGCAGCTCCGGGACTAGCATCGAGCAGTACTTC. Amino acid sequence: CASSSSGTSIEQYF.

CDR3 in amino acids: CASSFPGLGLDEQFF. CDR3 bases: TGTGCCAGCAGTTTCCCAGGACTAGGCCTCGATGAGCAGTTCTTC. The chain joins TRBV27 to TRBJ2-1; 7 bases match TRBD2. The germline V gene encodes CDR1 MNHEY and CDR2 SMNVEV (reference sequence). The CDR3 consists of 15 residues. With V trimmed by 3 bases and J by 8 bases, 10 bases remained unmatched.

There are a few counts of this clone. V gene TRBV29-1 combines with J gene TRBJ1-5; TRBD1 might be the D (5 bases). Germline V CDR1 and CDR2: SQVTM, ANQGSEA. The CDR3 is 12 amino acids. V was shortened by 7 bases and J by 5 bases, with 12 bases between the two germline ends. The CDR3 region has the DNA TGCAGCGCCGGGGAGGGGTATCAGCCCCAGCATTTT. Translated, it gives CSAGEGYQPQHF.

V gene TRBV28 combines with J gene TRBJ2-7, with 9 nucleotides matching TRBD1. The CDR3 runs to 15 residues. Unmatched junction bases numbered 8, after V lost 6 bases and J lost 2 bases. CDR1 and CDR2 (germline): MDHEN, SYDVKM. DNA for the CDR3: TGTGCCAGCAGCTCCCCGGGGACAGGGACCTACGAGCAGTACTTC. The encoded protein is CASSSPGTGTYEQYF.

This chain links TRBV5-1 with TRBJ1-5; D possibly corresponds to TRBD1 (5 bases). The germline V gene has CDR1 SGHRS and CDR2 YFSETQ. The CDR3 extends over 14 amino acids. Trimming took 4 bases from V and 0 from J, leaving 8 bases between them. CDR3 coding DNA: TGCGCCAGCAGCCCGGACACTAGCAATCAGCCCCAGCATTTT. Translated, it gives CASSPDTSNQPQHF.

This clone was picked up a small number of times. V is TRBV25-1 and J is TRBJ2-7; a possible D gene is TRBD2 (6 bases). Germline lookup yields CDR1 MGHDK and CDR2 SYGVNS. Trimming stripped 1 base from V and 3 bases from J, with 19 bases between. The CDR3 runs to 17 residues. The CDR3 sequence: CASSEFVREQGGYEQYF. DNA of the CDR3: TGTGCCAGCAGTGAATTTGTGAGGGAGCAGGGAGGCTACGAGCAGTACTTC.

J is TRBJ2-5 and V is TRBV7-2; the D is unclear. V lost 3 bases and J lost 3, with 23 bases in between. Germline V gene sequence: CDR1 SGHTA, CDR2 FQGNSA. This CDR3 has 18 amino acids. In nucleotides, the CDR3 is TGTGCCAGCAGCTTCCATCAAGACTGGATAACCCCCAAAGAGACCCAGTACTTC. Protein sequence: CASSFHQDWITPKETQYF.

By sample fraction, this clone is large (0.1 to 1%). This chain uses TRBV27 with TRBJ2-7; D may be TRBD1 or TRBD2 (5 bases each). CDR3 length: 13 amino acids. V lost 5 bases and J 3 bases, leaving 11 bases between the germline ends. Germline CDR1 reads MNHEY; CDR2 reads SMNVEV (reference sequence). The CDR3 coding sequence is TGTGCCAGCAGTCTGGGACGTAACTACGAGCAGTACTTC. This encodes CASSLGRNYEQYF.

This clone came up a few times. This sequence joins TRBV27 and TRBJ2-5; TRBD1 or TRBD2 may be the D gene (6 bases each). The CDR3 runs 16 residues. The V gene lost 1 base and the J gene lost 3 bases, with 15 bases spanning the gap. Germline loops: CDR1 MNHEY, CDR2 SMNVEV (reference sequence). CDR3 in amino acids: CASSLWLGGKEETQYF. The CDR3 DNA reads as TGTGCCAGCAGTTTATGGTTGGGGGGCAAAGAAGAGACCCAGTACTTC.

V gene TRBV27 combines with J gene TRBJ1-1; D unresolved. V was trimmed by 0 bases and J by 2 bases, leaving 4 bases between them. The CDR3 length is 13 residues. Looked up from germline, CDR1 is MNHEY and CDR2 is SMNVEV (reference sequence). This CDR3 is CASSLSANTEAFF. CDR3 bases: TGTGCCAGCAGTTTATCCGCTAACACTGAAGCTTTCTTT.

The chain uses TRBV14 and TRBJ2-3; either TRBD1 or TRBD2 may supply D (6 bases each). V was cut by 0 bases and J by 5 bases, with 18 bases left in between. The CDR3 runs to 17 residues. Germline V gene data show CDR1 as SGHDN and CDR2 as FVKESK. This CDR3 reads CASSQERGRGRLDTQYF. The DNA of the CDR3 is TGTGCCAGCAGCCAAGAGAGGGGTCGGGGGCGCCTAGATACGCAGTATTTT. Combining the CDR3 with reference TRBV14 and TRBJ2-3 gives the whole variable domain EAGVTQFPSHSVIEKGQTVTLRCDPISGHDNLYWYRRVMGKEIKFLLHFVKESKQDESGMPNNRFLAERTGGTYSTLKVQPAELEDSGVYFCASSQERGRGRLDTQYFGPGTRLTVL.

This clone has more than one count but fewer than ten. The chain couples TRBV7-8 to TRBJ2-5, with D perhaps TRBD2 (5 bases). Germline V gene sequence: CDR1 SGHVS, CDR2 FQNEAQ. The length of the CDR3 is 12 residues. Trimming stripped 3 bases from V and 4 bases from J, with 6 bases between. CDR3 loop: CASSFGLETQYF. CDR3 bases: TGTGCCAGCAGCTTCGGACTAGAGACCCAGTACTTC.

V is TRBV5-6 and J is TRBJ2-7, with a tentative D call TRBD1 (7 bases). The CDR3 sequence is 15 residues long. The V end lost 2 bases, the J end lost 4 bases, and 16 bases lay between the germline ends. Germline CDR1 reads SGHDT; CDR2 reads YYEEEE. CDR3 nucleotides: TGTGCCAGCAGCTTAGAAGGAGGGGGCGATTACGAGCAGTACTTC. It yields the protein CASSLEGGGDYEQYF.

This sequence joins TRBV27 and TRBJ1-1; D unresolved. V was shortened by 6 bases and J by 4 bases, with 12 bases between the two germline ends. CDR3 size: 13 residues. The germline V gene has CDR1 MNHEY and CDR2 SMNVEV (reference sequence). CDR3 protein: CASRRKEATEAFF. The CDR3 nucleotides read TGTGCCAGCAGGAGGAAGGAAGCCACTGAAGCTTTCTTT.